Listed here is a single TCR beta chain. Its antigen is still unknown. This record belongs to a study of OX40 agonist ivuxolimab in advanced cancers. Study observations and caveats: Averaged across samples, CD8+ T cells carried more expanded clones than CD4+ did.

Data came from immunoSEQ multiplex PCR; TCRdb stores just in-frame clones and leaves some out. The repertoire holds over 25,000 clones, with more than 60% as singletons. The V end lost 1 base, the J end lost 2 bases, and 15 bases lay between the germline ends. Germline CDR1 GTSNPN, CDR2 SVGIG (reference sequence). The CDR3 has 15 residues. The chain recombines TRBV30 with TRBJ2-7; D is unclear. The TCR sequence derives from an adult with an advanced solid tumor such as melanoma, head and neck, liver or kidney cancer. The sequencing used CD4+ or CD8+ T cells sorted from blood, collected in a trial of the OX40 agonist ivuxolimab. CDR3 DNA sequence: TGTGCCTGGAGTGATGGGTCGGGCCTTACCTACGAGCAGTACTTC. Its protein product is CAWSDGSGLTYEQYF.